Below are 29 T cell receptor beta chains sequenced from a single sample in a study of blood T cell repertoires in COVID-19. Measured with immunoSEQ multiplex PCR; TCRdb has only the in-frame clones, and not every one. The sample has fewer than 150,000 clones, around 83% seen once. Sample: peripheral blood. The receptors derive from a woman between 50 and 59 years old with acute or convalescent COVID-19.

The rearrangement links TRBV10-1 to TRBJ2-1; the match to TRBD1 covers 9 bases. CDR1 is WNHNN, CDR2 SYGVQD, per germline (reference sequence). This CDR3 has 17 amino acids. V dropped 0 bases and J dropped 7; count of bases not matched to a gene: 10. DNA for the CDR3: TGCGCCAGCAGTGAGTCCCGTCCGGGGACAGGGATAAATGAGCAGTTCTTC. Its translation is CASSESRPGTGINEQFF.

This clone was detected only once. V and J are TRBV6-6 and TRBJ2-1, with 11 bases lining up with TRBD1. Trimming took 9 bases from V and 0 from J; bases not matched to a gene: 7. From germline, CDR1 is MNHNY and CDR2 SVGAGI (reference sequence). This CDR3 contains 16 residues. The CDR3 loop reads CASGWDRGNSYNEQFF. In nucleotides, the CDR3 is TGTGCCAGTGGATGGGACAGGGGGAACTCCTACAATGAGCAGTTCTTC.

The V call is TRBV5-1, the J call TRBJ2-7; TRBD2 agrees at 11 bases. This CDR3 contains 17 residues. CDR1 is SGHRS and CDR2 is YFSETQ in the germline V gene. The trim removed 4 bases at V and 2 bases at J, leaving 11 bases unmatched. Written as DNA, the CDR3 is TGCGCCAGCAGCCCATCCCTAACTAGCGGGAGCACCTACGAGCAGTACTTC. Translating gives CASSPSLTSGSTYEQYF.

The gene calls are TRBV5-1 and TRBJ1-4; D uncertain. Trimming removed 3 bases from V and 0 bases from J, with 12 bases in between. The V gene's germline CDR1 is SGHRS and CDR2 YFSETQ. The CDR3 spans 16 residues. For the CDR3, the DNA is TGCGCCAGCAGCTCCTCTTTCGGGTCAACTAATGAAAAACTGTTTTTT. It encodes CASSSSFGSTNEKLFF.

V usage is TRBV19 and J usage is TRBJ2-1; 16 bases are shared with TRBD2. Germline V gene lookup returns CDR1 LNHDA and CDR2 SQIVND (reference sequence). The V segment lost 6 bases and the J segment 7 bases; nucleotides outside the gene matches: 0. The length of the CDR3 is 14 residues. This chain's CDR3 is CASRGLAGGNEQFF. The CDR3 DNA reads as TGTGCCAGTAGGGGACTAGCGGGGGGGAATGAGCAGTTCTTC.

The chain carries TRBV3-1 (or the pseudogene TRBV3-2) and TRBJ2-4; D perhaps matches TRBD1 (6 bases). The CDR3 totals 13 residues. In germline, CDR1 is LGHDT, CDR2 YNNKEL (reference sequence). V dropped 1 base and J dropped 9 bases, with 10 bases sitting between them. CDR3 coding DNA: TGTGCCAGCAGCCAAGCGCTAGGGGGCATTCAGTACTTC. It encodes CASSQALGGIQYF.

This chain uses TRBV30 with TRBJ1-2, with D possibly matching TRBD1 (6 bases). The CDR3 loop spans 15 amino acids. CDR1 and CDR2 (germline): GTSNPN, SVGIG (reference sequence). The germline V and J ends were trimmed by 2 bases and 7 bases, with 20 bases remaining between them. CDR3 residues: CAWSRPPRGAGGYTF. The CDR3 DNA reads TGTGCCTGGAGTCGGCCCCCCAGGGGCGCCGGTGGCTACACCTTC.

This clone was seen only a few times. The rearrangement uses TRBV9 and TRBJ2-1; 7 nucleotides align to TRBD2. The germline V gene has CDR1 SGDLS and CDR2 YYNGEE. Unmatched junction bases numbered 9, after V lost 4 bases and J lost 5 bases. This CDR3 spans 15 amino acids. The CDR3 reads CASSRVSTSHNEQFF. The CDR3 DNA sequence: TGTGCCAGCAGCCGCGTTTCGACTAGCCACAATGAGCAGTTCTTC. The full variable domain, rest sourced from reference TRBV9 and TRBJ2-1, is DSGVTQTPKHLITATGQRVTLRCSPRSGDLSVYWYQQSLDQGLQFLIQYYNGEERAKGNILERFSAQQFPDLHSELNLSSLELGDSALYFCASSRVSTSHNEQFFGPGTRLTVL.

As for this clone: Additional DNA sequences in this sample encode the identical CDR3. The chain uses TRBV24-1 and TRBJ2-6, with D possibly matching TRBD2 (6 bases). Germline loops: CDR1 KGHDR, CDR2 SFDVKD. V lost 7 bases, J lost 2 bases, and 11 bases lay in between. CDR3 size: 15 residues. This CDR3 is CATRGTGAGANVLTF. CDR3 nucleotides: TGTGCCACCAGAGGCACGGGGGCTGGGGCCAACGTCCTGACTTTC.

This clone was detected once. The rearrangement joins TRBV21-1 to TRBJ1-6. TRBV21-1 is listed as a pseudogene. The CDR3 runs to 15 residues. CDR3: CASSSPLRGYSPLHF. Written as DNA, the CDR3 is TGTGCCAGCAGCAGTCCGCTCCGGGGATATTCACCCCTCCACTTT.

This chain links TRBV29-1 with TRBJ1-2; 10 nucleotides agree with TRBD1. The CDR3 extends over 16 amino acids. V shed 3 bases and J 0 bases; nucleotides not matched to a gene: 7. Looked up from germline, CDR1 is SQVTM and CDR2 is ANQGSEA. The CDR3 sequence: CSVEGTGVGANYGYTF. In nucleotides, the CDR3 is TGCAGCGTTGAGGGGACAGGGGTCGGTGCTAACTATGGCTACACCTTC.

The rearrangement uses TRBV7-2 and TRBJ1-1, with 10 nucleotides matching TRBD1. J was trimmed by 5 bases and V by 5 bases; bases with no gene match: 8. The CDR3 length is 15 residues. Per germline, CDR1 SGHTA and CDR2 FQGNSA. CDR3 loop: CASSPRDRGWTEAFF. The CDR3 DNA follows: TGTGCCAGCAGCCCTAGGGACAGGGGATGGACTGAAGCTTTCTTT.

The sample holds one count of this clone. The rearrangement links TRBV6-5 to TRBJ1-1; 7 nucleotides line up with TRBD1. The J segment lost 0 bases and the V segment lost 6 bases, leaving 7 bases of the junction unmatched. Germline lookup yields CDR1 MNHEY and CDR2 SVGAGI. CDR3 length equals 15 residues. CDR3 amino acids: CASSRQGSLNTEAFF. The CDR3 nucleotides are TGTGCCAGCAGCCGACAGGGATCACTGAACACTGAAGCTTTCTTT.

This clone was observed a single time. The rearrangement joins TRBV28 to TRBJ2-7, with 7 positions matching TRBD1. This CDR3 region has 13 residues. CDR1 and CDR2 (germline): MDHEN, SYDVKM. With 6 bases clipped from V and 7 bases from J, the junction kept 9 bases outside the gene matches. DNA for the CDR3: TGTGCCAGCAGGTTGGGGACAGTTCTAGAGCAGTACTTC. Amino acid sequence: CASRLGTVLEQYF.

The chain combines TRBV19 with TRBJ1-5; possible D gene TRBD1, 6 bases. From germline, CDR1 is LNHDA and CDR2 SQIVND (reference sequence). The CDR3 consists of 12 residues. Trimming removed 8 bases from V and 6 bases from J, with 11 bases in between. CDR3 in DNA: TGTGCCAGTGCGAAGGGGGTTCAGCCCCAGCATTTT. Amino acids: CASAKGVQPQHF.

The CDR3 bases are TGTGCCACCAGTGTGGCGGCGAACACCGGGGAGCTGTTTTTT. It codes for CATSVAANTGELFF. J is TRBJ2-2 and V is TRBV24-1, with D unclear. V gave up 5 bases and J gave up 0 bases, with 6 bases separating them. Germline V gene lookup returns CDR1 KGHDR and CDR2 SFDVKD. The length of the CDR3 is 14 residues.

The chain has TRBV30 and TRBJ1-1, with 12 bases fitting TRBD1. The V and J ends lost 5 bases and 6 bases, in that order; junction bases with no gene match: 7. CDR3 length: 14 amino acids. Looked up from germline, CDR1 is GTSNPN and CDR2 is SVGIG (reference sequence). The CDR3 sequence is CAWSNRDRGPEAFF. The CDR3 coding sequence is TGTGCCTGGTCGAACCGGGACAGGGGGCCTGAAGCTTTCTTT.

This rearrangement joins TRBV28 to TRBJ1-5, with unresolved D. Germline V CDR1 and CDR2: MDHEN, SYDVKM. Trimming removed 1 base from V and 2 bases from J, with 6 bases in between. This CDR3 has 14 residues. In nucleotides, the CDR3 is TGTGCCAGCAGTTTATTCCAGGGCAATCAGCCCCAGCATTTT. This codes for CASSLFQGNQPQHF.

This clone was detected only once. The gene calls are TRBV19 and TRBJ2-7, with D possibly matching TRBD1 (5 bases). Germline CDR1 LNHDA, CDR2 SQIVND (reference sequence). V lost 6 bases to trimming and J lost 3 bases, with 15 bases between them. The CDR3 extends over 14 amino acids. This chain's CDR3 is CASRFGAGFYEQYF. CDR3 nucleotide sequence: TGTGCCAGTAGATTCGGTGCAGGGTTCTACGAGCAGTACTTC.

The chain has TRBV9 and TRBJ2-7, with D possibly TRBD2 on 6 matching bases. V lost 3 bases, J lost 0 bases, and 13 bases lay in between. This CDR3 spans 15 amino acids. Per germline, CDR1 SGDLS and CDR2 YYNGEE. This CDR3 reads CASSGGTANSYEQYF. The CDR3 DNA reads as TGTGCCAGCAGCGGCGGGACTGCCAACTCCTACGAGCAGTACTTC.

The V and J genes are TRBV18 and TRBJ1-2, with 8 nucleotides matching TRBD1. There are 13 residues in the CDR3. The junction had 7 bases not matched to a gene; V was cut back by 5 bases and J by 8 bases. Germline V lookup: CDR1 KGHSH, CDR2 LQKENI. DNA of the CDR3: TGTGCCAGCTCAACAGGACAGGGTGAGGGCTACACCTTC. Translated, it gives CASSTGQGEGYTF.

The genes are TRBV9 and TRBJ2-1; a possible D gene is TRBD2 (5 bases). V was shortened by 0 bases and J by 3 bases, with 10 bases between the two germline ends. The CDR3 covers 15 residues. CDR1 SGDLS and CDR2 YYNGEE come from the germline V gene. In nucleotides, the CDR3 is TGTGCCAGCAGCGTAGACGGACTGTACTACAATGAGCAGTTCTTC. This sequence encodes CASSVDGLYYNEQFF.

This clone showed up just once. The V call is TRBV12-3 or TRBV12-4, the J call TRBJ1-1, with 10 bases matching TRBD1. The J segment lost 5 bases and the V segment lost 6 bases, leaving 3 bases of the junction unmatched. There are 13 residues in the CDR3. In DNA, the CDR3 is TGTGCCAGCAGGACAGGGGGCAGGACTGAAGCTTTCTTT. Its protein product is CASRTGGRTEAFF.

This clone is a singleton in its sample. DNA for the CDR3: TGCAGCGTTGAAGGAGGGGGCGCCTCCTACAATGAGCAGTTCTTC. This encodes CSVEGGGASYNEQFF. The chain is built from TRBV29-1 and TRBJ2-1; 7 positions agree with TRBD1. Germline V gives CDR1 SQVTM, CDR2 ANQGSEA. The CDR3 length is 15 residues. V was clipped by 1 base and J by 0 bases; unmatched bases: 3.

The rearrangement joins TRBV9 to TRBJ2-1; possibly TRBD2 for D (6 bases). V lost 4 bases and J 9 bases, leaving 17 bases between the germline ends. The CDR3 sequence is 14 residues long. CDR1 and CDR2 (germline): SGDLS, YYNGEE. CDR3 sequence: CASSPRLVISEQFF. DNA of the CDR3: TGTGCCAGCAGCCCCCGACTAGTTATCAGTGAGCAGTTCTTC.

J is TRBJ2-7 and V is TRBV29-1; 13 positions match TRBD2. Germline CDR1 SQVTM, CDR2 ANQGSEA. The CDR3 length is 14 residues. Trimming at V came to 6 bases and at J to 1 base, leaving 3 bases not matched to a gene. CDR3 nucleotides: TGCAGCGTGACTAGCGGGGGGAAGTCCTACGAGCAGTACTTC. It is translated as CSVTSGGKSYEQYF.

The V gene is TRBV6-2 or TRBV6-3, the J gene TRBJ2-1, with TRBD2 matching 13 bases. Germline lookup yields CDR1 MNHEY and CDR2 SVGEGT. Germline trimming cut 0 bases from V and 2 bases from J; bases unmatched to any gene: 4. This CDR3 spans 18 amino acids. CDR3 loop: CASSYSGTSGETYNEQFF. CDR3 coding DNA: TGTGCCAGCAGTTACTCGGGGACTAGCGGGGAGACCTACAATGAGCAGTTCTTC.

The gene calls are TRBV2 and TRBJ1-1; TRBD1 matches 8 bases. J gave up 3 bases and V 6 bases, and 6 bases lay outside the gene matches. Germline CDR1 is SNHLY and CDR2 is FYNNEI. CDR3 length equals 14 residues. CDR3 region: CASSRQGRDTEAFF. The DNA for the CDR3 is TGTGCCAGCAGCCGACAGGGGAGAGACACTGAAGCTTTCTTT.

The V gene is TRBV9, the J gene TRBJ2-4, with 9 nucleotides matching TRBD1. CDR3 size: 15 residues. Germline CDR1 reads SGDLS; CDR2 reads YYNGEE. After removal of 8 bases from V and 6 bases from J, the junction contained 12 bases not matched to a gene. The CDR3 here is CASTPHADRGNIQYF. The CDR3 DNA sequence: TGTGCCAGTACCCCTCATGCGGACAGGGGAAACATTCAGTACTTC.